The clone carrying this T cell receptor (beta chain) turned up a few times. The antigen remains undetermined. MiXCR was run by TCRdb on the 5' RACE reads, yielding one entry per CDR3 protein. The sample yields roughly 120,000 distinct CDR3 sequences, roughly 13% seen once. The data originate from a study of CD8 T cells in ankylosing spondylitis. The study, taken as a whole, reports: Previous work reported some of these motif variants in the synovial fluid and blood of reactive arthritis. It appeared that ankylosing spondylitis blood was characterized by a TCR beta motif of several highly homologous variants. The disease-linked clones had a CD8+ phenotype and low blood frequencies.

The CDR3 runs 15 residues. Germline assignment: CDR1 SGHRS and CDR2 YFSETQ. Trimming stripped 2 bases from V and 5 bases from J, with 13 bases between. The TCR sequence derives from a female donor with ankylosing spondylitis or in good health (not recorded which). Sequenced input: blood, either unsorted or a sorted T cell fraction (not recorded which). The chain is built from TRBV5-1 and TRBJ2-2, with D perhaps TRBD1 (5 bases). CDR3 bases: TGCGCCAGCAGCTTTAGGGGTTCGGAGACCGGGGAGCTGTTTTTT. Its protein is CASSFRGSETGELFF.